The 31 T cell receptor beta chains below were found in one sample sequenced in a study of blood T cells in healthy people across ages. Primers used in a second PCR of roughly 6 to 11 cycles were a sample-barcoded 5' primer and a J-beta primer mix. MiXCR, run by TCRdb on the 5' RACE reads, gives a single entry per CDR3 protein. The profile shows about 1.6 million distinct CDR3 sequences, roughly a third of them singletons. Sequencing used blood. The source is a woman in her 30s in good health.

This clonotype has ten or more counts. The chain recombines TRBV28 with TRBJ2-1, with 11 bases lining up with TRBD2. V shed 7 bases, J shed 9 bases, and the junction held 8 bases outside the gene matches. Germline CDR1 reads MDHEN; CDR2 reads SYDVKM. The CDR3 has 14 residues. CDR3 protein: CASNLAGGGSEQFF. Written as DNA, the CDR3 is TGTGCCAGCAACTTAGCGGGAGGGGGAAGTGAGCAGTTCTTC.

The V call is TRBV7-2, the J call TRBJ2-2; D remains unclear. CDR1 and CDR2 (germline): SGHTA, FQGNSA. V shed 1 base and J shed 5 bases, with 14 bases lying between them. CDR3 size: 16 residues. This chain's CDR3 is CASSLGRILRTGELFF. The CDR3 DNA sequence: TGTGCCAGCAGCTTAGGACGGATCTTGCGTACCGGGGAGCTGTTTTTT. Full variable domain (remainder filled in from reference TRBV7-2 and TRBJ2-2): GAGVSQSPSNKVTEKGKDVELRCDPISGHTALYWYRQSLGQGLEFLIYFQGNSAPDKSGLPSDRFSAERTGGSVSTLTIQRTQQEDSAVYLCASSLGRILRTGELFFGEGSRLTVL.

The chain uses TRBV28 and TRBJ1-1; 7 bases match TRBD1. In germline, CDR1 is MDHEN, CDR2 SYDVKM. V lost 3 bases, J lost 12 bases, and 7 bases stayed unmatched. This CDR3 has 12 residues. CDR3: CASSFIAGGSFF. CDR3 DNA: TGTGCCAGCAGTTTCATAGCAGGGGGTTCTTTCTTT.

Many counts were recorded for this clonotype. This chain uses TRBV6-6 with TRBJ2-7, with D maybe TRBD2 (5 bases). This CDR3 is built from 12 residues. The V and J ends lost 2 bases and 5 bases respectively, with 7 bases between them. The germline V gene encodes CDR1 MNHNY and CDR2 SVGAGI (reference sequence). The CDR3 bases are TGTGCCAGCAGTTACGAGGGTCACGAGCAGTACTTC. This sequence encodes CASSYEGHEQYF.

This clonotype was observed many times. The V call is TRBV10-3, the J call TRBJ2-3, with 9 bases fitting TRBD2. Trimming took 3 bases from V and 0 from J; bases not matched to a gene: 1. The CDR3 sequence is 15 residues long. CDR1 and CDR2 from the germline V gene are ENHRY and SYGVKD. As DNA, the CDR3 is TGTGCCATCAGTGAAACTAGCGGGAGCACAGATACGCAGTATTTT. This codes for CAISETSGSTDTQYF.

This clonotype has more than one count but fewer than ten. The CDR3 reads CASSLMQGLAEAFF. The CDR3 nucleotides are TGTGCCAGCAGTTTAATGCAAGGGCTCGCTGAAGCTTTCTTT. The genes are TRBV12-3 or TRBV12-4 and TRBJ1-1; no definite D call. The germline V and J ends were trimmed by 2 bases and 6 bases, with 13 bases remaining between them. This CDR3 has 14 residues.

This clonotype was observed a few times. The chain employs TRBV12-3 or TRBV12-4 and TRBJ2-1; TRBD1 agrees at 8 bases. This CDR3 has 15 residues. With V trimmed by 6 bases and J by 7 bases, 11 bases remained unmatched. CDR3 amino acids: CASSSGTGEWNEQFF. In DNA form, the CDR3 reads TGTGCCAGCAGCAGTGGGACAGGTGAATGGAATGAGCAGTTCTTC.

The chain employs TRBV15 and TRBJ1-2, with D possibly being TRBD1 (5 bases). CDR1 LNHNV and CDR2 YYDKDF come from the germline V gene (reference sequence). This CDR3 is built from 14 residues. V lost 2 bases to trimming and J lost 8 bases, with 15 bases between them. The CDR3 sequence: CATSRPKSGTGYTF. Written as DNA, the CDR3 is TGTGCCACCAGCAGACCGAAATCGGGGACGGGCTACACCTTC. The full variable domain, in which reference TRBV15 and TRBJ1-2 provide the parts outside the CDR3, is DAMVIQNPRYQVTQFGKPVTLSCSQTLNHNVMYWYQQKSSQAPKLLFHYYDKDFNNEADTPDNFQSRRPNTSFCFLDIRSPGLGDTAMYLCATSRPKSGTGYTFGSGTRLTVV.

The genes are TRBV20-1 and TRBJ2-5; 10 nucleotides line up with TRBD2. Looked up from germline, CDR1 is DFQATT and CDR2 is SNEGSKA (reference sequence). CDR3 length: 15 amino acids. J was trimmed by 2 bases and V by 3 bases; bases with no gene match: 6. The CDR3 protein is CSARLAGDMQETQYF. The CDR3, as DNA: TGCAGTGCTAGGCTAGCGGGGGATATGCAAGAGACCCAGTACTTC.

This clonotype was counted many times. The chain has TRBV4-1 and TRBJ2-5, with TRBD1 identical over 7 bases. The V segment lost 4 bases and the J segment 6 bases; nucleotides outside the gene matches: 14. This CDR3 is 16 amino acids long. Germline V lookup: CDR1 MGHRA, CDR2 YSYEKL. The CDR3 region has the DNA TGCGCCAGCAGCCCCTTCGGGGCAGGGGGTGGGAAGACCCAGTACTTC. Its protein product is CASSPFGAGGGKTQYF.

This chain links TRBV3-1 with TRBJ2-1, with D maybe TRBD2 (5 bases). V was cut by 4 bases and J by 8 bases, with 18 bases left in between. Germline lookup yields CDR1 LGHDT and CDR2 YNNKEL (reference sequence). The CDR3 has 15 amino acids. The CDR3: CASSPLMAGRYEQFF. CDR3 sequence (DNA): TGTGCCAGCAGCCCCCTTATGGCGGGCCGCTATGAGCAGTTCTTC.

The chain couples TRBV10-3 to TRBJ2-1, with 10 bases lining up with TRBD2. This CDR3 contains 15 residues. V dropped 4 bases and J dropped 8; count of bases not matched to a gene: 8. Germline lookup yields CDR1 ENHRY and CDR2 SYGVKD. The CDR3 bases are TGTGCCATCAGTGGAAGCGGGGGGGCCTTCGATGAGCAGTTCTTC. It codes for CAISGSGGAFDEQFF.

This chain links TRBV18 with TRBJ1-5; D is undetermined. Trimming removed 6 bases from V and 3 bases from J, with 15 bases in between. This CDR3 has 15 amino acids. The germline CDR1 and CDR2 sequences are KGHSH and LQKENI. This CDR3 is CASSPAGRLNQPQHF. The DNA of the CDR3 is TGTGCCAGCTCCCCAGCGGGCAGGCTCAATCAGCCCCAGCATTTT.

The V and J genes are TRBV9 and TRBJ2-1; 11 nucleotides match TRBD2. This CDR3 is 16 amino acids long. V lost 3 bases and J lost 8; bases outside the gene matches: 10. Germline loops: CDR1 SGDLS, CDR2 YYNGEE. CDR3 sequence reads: CASSGSGRAGVDEQFF. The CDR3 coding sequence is TGTGCCAGCAGCGGTAGCGGGAGGGCAGGTGTGGATGAGCAGTTCTTC.

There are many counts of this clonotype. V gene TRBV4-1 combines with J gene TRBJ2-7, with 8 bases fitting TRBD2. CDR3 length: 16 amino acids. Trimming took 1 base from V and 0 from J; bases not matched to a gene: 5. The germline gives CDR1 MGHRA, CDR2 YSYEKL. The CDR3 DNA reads TGCGCCAGCAGCCAAGGGTCTAGCGGGCGCTCCTACGAGCAGTACTTC. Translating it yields CASSQGSSGRSYEQYF.

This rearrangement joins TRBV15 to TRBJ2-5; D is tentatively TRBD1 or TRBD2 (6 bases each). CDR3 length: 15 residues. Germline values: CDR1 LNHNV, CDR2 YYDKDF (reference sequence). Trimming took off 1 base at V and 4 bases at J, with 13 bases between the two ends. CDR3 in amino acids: CATSRVGGRAETQYF. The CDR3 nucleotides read TGTGCCACCAGCAGAGTTGGGGGGCGCGCAGAGACCCAGTACTTC. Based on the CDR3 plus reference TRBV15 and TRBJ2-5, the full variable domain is DAMVIQNPRYQVTQFGKPVTLSCSQTLNHNVMYWYQQKSSQAPKLLFHYYDKDFNNEADTPDNFQSRRPNTSFCFLDIRSPGLGDTAMYLCATSRVGGRAETQYFGPGTRLLVL.

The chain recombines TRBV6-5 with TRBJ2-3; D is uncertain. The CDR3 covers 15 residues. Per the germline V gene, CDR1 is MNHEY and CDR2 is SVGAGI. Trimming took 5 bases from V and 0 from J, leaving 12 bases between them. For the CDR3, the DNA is TGTGCCAGCAGTCCCCGGTTCTCTAGCACAGATACGCAGTATTTT. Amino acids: CASSPRFSSTDTQYF.

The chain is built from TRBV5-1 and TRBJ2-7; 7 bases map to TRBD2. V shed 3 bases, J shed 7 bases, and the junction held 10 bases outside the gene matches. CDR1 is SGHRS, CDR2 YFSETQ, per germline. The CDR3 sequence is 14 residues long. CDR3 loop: CASSSSGGRVEQYF. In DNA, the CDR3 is TGCGCCAGCAGCTCCTCGGGAGGTCGCGTTGAGCAGTACTTC.

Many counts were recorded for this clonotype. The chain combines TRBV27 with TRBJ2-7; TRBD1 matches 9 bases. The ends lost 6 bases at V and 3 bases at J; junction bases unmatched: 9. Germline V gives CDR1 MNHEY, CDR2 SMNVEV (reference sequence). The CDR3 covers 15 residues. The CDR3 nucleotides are TGTGCCAGCAGCGTCACGGGACAGGGCAGCTACGAGCAGTACTTC. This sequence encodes CASSVTGQGSYEQYF.

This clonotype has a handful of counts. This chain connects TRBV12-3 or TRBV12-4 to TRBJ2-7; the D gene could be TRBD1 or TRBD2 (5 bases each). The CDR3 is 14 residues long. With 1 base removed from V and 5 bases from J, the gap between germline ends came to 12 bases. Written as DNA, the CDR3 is TGTGCCAGCAGTTTAGGAGGGGATGTCCACGAGCAGTACTTC. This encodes CASSLGGDVHEQYF.

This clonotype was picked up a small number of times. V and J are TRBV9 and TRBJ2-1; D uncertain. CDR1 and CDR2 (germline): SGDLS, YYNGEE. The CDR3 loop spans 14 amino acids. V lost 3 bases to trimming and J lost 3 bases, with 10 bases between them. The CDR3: CASSGGRVYNEQFF. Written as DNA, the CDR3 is TGTGCCAGCAGCGGCGGCCGGGTCTACAATGAGCAGTTCTTC.

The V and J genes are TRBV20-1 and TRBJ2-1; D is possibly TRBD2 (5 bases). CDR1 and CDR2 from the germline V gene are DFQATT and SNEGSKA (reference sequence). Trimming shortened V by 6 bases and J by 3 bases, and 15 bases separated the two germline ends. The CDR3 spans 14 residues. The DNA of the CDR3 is TGCAGTGCCAATAGCGCCGTATACTACAATGAGCAGTTCTTC. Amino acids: CSANSAVYYNEQFF.

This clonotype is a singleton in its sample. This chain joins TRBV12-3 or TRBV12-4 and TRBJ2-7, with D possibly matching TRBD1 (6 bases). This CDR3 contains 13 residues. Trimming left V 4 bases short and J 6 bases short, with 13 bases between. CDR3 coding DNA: TGTGCCAGCAGTTATACAGGGTTGCTCGAGCAGTACTTC. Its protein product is CASSYTGLLEQYF.

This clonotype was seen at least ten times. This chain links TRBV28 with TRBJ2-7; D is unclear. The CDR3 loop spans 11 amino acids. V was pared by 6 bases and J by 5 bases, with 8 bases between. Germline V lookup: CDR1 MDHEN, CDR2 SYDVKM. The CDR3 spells CASRGIDEQYF. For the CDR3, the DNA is TGTGCCAGCAGGGGAATAGACGAGCAGTACTTC.

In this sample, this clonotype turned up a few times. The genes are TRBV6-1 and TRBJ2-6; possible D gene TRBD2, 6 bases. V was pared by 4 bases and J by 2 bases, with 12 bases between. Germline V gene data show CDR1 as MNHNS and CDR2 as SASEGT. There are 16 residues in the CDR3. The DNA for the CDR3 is TGTGCCAGCAGTGGACCGGGAGCGCCTGGGGCCAACGTCCTGACTTTC. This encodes CASSGPGAPGANVLTF.

The CDR3 region is CSAKTDRNEKLFF. The CDR3 DNA reads TGCAGTGCTAAAACGGACAGAAATGAAAAACTGTTTTTT. The chain recombines TRBV20-1 with TRBJ1-4, with a weak D call TRBD1 (6 bases). CDR3 size: 13 residues. Trimming left V 4 bases short and J 5 bases short, with 11 bases between. CDR1 and CDR2 from the germline V gene are DFQATT and SNEGSKA (reference sequence).

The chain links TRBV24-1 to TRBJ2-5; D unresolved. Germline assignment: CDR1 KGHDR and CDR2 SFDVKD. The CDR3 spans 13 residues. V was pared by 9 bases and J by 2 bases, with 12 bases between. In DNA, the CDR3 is TGTGCCACCGGCGCCCGGGCTCAAGAGACCCAGTACTTC. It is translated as CATGARAQETQYF.

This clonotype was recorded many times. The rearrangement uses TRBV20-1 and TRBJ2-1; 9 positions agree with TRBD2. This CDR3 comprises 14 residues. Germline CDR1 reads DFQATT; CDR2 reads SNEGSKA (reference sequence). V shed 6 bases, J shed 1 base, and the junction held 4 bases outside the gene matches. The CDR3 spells CSARGGGSYNEQFF. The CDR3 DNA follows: TGCAGTGCCCGCGGGGGGGGATCCTACAATGAGCAGTTCTTC.

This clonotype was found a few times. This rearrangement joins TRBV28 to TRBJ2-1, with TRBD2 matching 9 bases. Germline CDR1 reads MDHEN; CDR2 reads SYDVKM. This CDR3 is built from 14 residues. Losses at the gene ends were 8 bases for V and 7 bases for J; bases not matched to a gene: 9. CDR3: CASQAGGPGNEQFF. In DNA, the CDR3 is TGTGCCAGCCAGGCGGGAGGGCCTGGAAATGAGCAGTTCTTC.

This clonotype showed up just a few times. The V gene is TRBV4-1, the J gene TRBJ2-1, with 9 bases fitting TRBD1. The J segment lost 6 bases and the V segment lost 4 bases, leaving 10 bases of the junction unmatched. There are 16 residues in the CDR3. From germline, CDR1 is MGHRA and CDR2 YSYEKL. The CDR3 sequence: CASSRFRDRAGNEQFF. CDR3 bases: TGCGCCAGCAGCCGATTCCGGGACAGGGCTGGCAATGAGCAGTTCTTC.

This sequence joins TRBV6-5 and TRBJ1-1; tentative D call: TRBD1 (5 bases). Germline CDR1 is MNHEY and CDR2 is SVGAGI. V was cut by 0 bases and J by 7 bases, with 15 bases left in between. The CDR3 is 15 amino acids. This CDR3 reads CASSYSGVLGGEAFF. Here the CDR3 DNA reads TGTGCCAGCAGTTACTCAGGAGTGCTTGGGGGTGAAGCTTTCTTT.